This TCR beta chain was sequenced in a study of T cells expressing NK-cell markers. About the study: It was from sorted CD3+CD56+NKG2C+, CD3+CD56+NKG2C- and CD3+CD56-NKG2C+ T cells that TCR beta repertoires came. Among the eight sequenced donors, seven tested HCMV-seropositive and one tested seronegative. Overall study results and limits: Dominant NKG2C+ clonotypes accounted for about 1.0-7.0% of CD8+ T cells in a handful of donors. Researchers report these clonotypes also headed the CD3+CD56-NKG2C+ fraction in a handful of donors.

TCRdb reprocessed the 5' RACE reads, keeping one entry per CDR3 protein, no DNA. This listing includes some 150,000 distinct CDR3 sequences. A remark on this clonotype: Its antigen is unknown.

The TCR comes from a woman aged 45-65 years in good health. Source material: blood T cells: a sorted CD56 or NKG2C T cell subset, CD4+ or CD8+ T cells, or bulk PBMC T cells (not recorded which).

The chain's CDR3 is CASSELAGDTQYF. This rearrangement joins TRBV2 to TRBJ2-3. The CDR3 is made up of 13 amino acids. Germline assignment: CDR1 SNHLY and CDR2 FYNNEI.